Sequencing of this TCR beta chain was carried out in a study of T cell changes during pregnancy in multiple sclerosis (dated by TCRdb to between 2019 and 2020). Context from the whole study: The study looked at changes in the T cell repertoire across pregnancy in women with multiple sclerosis.

The library was produced with the immunoSEQ multiplex PCR assay. Here the immuneACCESS table is served through TCRdb, limited to in-frame sequences with V and J called. Missing clones are a known gap in these copies; in checked studies unresolved V genes cover under half, and the rest lacks a known reason. In all, the sample holds some 48,000 clones, and 80% to 90% of those were seen once. The top ten hold 7% to 10% of the sample. As concerns this clone: The clone's antigen remains unknown. No qualities accompany the bases; no much larger clone lies one base away.

This clonotype was sampled from a female donor with multiple sclerosis, enrolled in a pregnancy study. The input for sequencing was CD8+ T cells from peripheral blood mononuclear cells, taken in the second trimester of pregnancy.

The DNA is as follows: TGTGCCTGGAGTCACAGGGGGATCTACGAGCAGTACTTC. Its translation reads: CAWSHRGIYEQYF. The chain is encoded by TRBV30 joined to TRBJ2-7; the central 8 bases match TRBD1. Via the germline V gene (reference sequence), CDR1 is GTSNPN and CDR2 SVGIG. Clipping removes 2 bases from V and 3 bases from J, with 3 as the unmatched junction base count. The CDR3 has 13 amino acids, counting the end cysteine and phenylalanine. Of the read, only the CDR3 DNA is kept; its 39 bases are in frame from base 1.